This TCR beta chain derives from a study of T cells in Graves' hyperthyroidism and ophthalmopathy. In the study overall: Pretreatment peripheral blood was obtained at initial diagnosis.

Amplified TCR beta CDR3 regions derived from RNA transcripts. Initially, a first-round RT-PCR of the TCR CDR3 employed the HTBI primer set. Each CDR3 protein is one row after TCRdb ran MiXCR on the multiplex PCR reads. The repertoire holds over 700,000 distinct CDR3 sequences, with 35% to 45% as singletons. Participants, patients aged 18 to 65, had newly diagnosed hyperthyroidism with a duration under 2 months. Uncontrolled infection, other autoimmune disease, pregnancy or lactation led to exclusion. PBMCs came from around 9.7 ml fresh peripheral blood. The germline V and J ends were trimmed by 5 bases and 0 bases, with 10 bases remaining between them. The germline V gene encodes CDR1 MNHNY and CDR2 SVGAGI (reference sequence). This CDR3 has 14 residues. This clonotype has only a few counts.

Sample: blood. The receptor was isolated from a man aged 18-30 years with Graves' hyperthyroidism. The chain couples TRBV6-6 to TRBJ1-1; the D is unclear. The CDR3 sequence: CASSGLRMNTEAFF. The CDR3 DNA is TGTGCCAGCAGTGGCCTTAGGATGAACACTGAAGCTTTCTTT.